The next 20 T cell receptor beta chains were all read from a single sample in a study of blood T cell repertoires in COVID-19. Repertoires were generated with immunoSEQ multiplex PCR, while TCRdb's copy carries only in-frame clones and drops some. The table records 70,000 to 95,000 clones, over 80% of them present only once. The specimen sequenced was peripheral blood. Receptor source: a woman between 65 and 79 years old with active or convalescent COVID-19.

This chain connects TRBV5-1 to TRBJ1-1; D gene uncertain. Germline CDR1 and CDR2: SGHRS and YFSETQ. The length of the CDR3 is 17 residues. Deletions cut 0 bases from V and 0 bases from J, with 15 bases between. The CDR3 nucleotides are TGCGCCAGCAGCTTGGCCTTGTGGGAGGGAATGAACACTGAAGCTTTCTTT. Its translation: CASSLALWEGMNTEAFF.

V and J are TRBV15 and TRBJ2-1; 10 bases align to TRBD2. Germline V gives CDR1 LNHNV, CDR2 YYDKDF (reference sequence). Trimming cost V 2 bases and J 5 bases; bases outside gene matches: 18. The CDR3 length is 20 residues. The CDR3 nucleotides read TGTGCCACCAGCAGATCCTTTCAGCGGGGGGGCGCGGGTCTCGACAATGAGCAGTTCTTC. It translates to CATSRSFQRGGAGLDNEQFF. Full variable domain (missing parts from reference TRBV15 and TRBJ2-1): DAMVIQNPRYQVTQFGKPVTLSCSQTLNHNVMYWYQQKSSQAPKLLFHYYDKDFNNEADTPDNFQSRRPNTSFCFLDIRSPGLGDTAMYLCATSRSFQRGGAGLDNEQFFGPGTRLTVL.

This clone occurred once. This chain joins TRBV6-2 or TRBV6-3 and TRBJ2-6; unclear D gene. Germline V gene data show CDR1 as MNHEY and CDR2 as SVGEGT. The ends were cut back, 0 bases at V and 2 bases at J, with 5 bases in the middle. There are 15 residues in the CDR3. CDR3 in amino acids: CASSYSPTGANVLTF. The CDR3 DNA reads as TGTGCCAGCAGTTACTCCCCCACTGGGGCCAACGTCCTGACTTTC.

J is TRBJ2-3 and V is TRBV7-2; the D gene is possibly TRBD1 (6 bases). CDR1 is SGHTA, CDR2 FQGNSA, per germline. The CDR3 runs to 15 residues. Between the trimmed V and J ends, which lost 6 bases and 3 bases, there was a span of 16 bases. CDR3 DNA sequence: TGTGCCAGCAGATCAGGGGAAAAACGGACAGATACGCAGTATTTT. Its protein is CASRSGEKRTDTQYF.

The rearrangement links TRBV7-9 to TRBJ1-4; a weak D match, TRBD1 (6 bases). Germline assignment: CDR1 SEHNR and CDR2 FQNEAQ (reference sequence). Trimming removed 3 bases from V and 5 bases from J, with 10 bases in between. There are 14 residues in the CDR3. The CDR3, as DNA: TGTGCCAGCAGCTTCATTGGGGGCAATGAAAAACTGTTTTTT. Translating gives CASSFIGGNEKLFF.

The rearrangement uses TRBV7-2 and TRBJ1-6, with D possibly being TRBD1 (5 bases). This CDR3 comprises 15 residues. V was clipped by 1 base and J by 6 bases, with 10 bases between them. Looked up from germline, CDR1 is SGHTA and CDR2 is FQGNSA. CDR3 sequence reads: CASSLDAGTNSPLHF. CDR3 bases: TGTGCCAGCAGCTTAGACGCGGGGACTAATTCACCCCTCCACTTT. The full variable domain, completed using reference TRBV7-2 and TRBJ1-6, is GAGVSQSPSNKVTEKGKDVELRCDPISGHTALYWYRQSLGQGLEFLIYFQGNSAPDKSGLPSDRFSAERTGGSVSTLTIQRTQQEDSAVYLCASSLDAGTNSPLHFGNGTRLTVT.

This clone appeared once. This rearrangement joins TRBV3-1 (or the pseudogene TRBV3-2) to TRBJ1-1; D is ambiguous. V was trimmed by 0 bases and J by 11 bases, leaving 10 bases between them. The germline gives CDR1 LGHDT, CDR2 YNNKEL (reference sequence). This CDR3 contains 12 residues. CDR3 amino acids: CASSQDRGRAFF. The CDR3 bases are TGTGCCAGCAGCCAAGATCGGGGTCGCGCTTTCTTT.

V usage is TRBV6-5 and J usage is TRBJ1-2; D is possibly TRBD1 (6 bases). Deletions cut 6 bases from V and 8 bases from J, with 19 bases between. This CDR3 contains 14 residues. CDR1 and CDR2 (germline): MNHEY, SVGAGI. The CDR3: CASRPPTGLSGYTF. The CDR3 coding sequence is TGTGCCAGCAGGCCGCCGACAGGACTGAGCGGCTACACCTTC.

This clone has just a few counts. The chain recombines TRBV5-4 with TRBJ2-3, with TRBD2 identical over 7 bases. This CDR3 is built from 15 residues. With 0 bases clipped from V and 3 bases from J, the junction kept 4 bases outside the gene matches. CDR1 SGHNT and CDR2 YYREEE come from the germline V gene (reference sequence). The CDR3 DNA follows: TGTGCCAGCAGCTTGGGGGGGGAGGGAACAGATACGCAGTATTTT. Translation gives CASSLGGEGTDTQYF.

This clone was seen a handful of times. The chain employs TRBV28 and TRBJ1-4; D perhaps matches TRBD1 (6 bases). V lost 8 bases and J lost 5, with 15 bases in between. The CDR3 loop spans 14 amino acids. The germline V gene has CDR1 MDHEN and CDR2 SYDVKM. In DNA, the CDR3 is TGTGCCAGCTTAGACAGGAACCTAAATGAAAAACTGTTTTTT. Translated: CASLDRNLNEKLFF.

There are a few counts of this clone. The V gene is TRBV2, the J gene TRBJ2-2; 9 bases fit TRBD1. CDR3 length: 15 residues. The germline gives CDR1 SNHLY, CDR2 FYNNEI. V was pared by 5 bases and J by 3 bases, with 4 bases of the junction left unmatched. The CDR3 spells CASSPRTGDTGELFF. As DNA, the CDR3 is TGTGCCAGCAGTCCACGGACAGGGGACACCGGGGAGCTGTTTTTT.

This CDR3 reads CASSFSGTSGGFETQYF. The CDR3 DNA reads as TGTGCCAGCAGTTTCTCCGGGACTAGCGGGGGTTTTGAGACCCAGTACTTC. The chain employs TRBV7-2 and TRBJ2-5, with 14 bases identical to TRBD2. CDR1 is SGHTA, CDR2 FQGNSA, per germline. J gave up 5 bases and V 6 bases, and 11 bases lay outside the gene matches. The length of the CDR3 is 17 residues. Full variable domain (remainder filled in from reference TRBV7-2 and TRBJ2-5): GAGVSQSPSNKVTEKGKDVELRCDPISGHTALYWYRQSLGQGLEFLIYFQGNSAPDKSGLPSDRFSAERTGGSVSTLTIQRTQQEDSAVYLCASSFSGTSGGFETQYFGPGTRLLVL.

This chain links TRBV18 with TRBJ1-3, with TRBD1 identical over 7 bases. Germline values: CDR1 KGHSH, CDR2 LQKENI. This CDR3 is 17 amino acids long. V lost 0 bases and J lost 3; bases outside the gene matches: 8. The CDR3 sequence: CASSPPSQGDGGNTIYF. The DNA for the CDR3 is TGTGCCAGCTCACCACCGAGTCAGGGGGACGGTGGAAACACCATATATTTT.

DNA for the CDR3: TGTGCCAGCAGCGATCGGCAGGATTTGGCCCTCCACTTT. It yields the protein CASSDRQDLALHF. The chain employs TRBV7-2 and TRBJ1-6; D is uncertain. The germline V gene has CDR1 SGHTA and CDR2 FQGNSA. V lost 5 bases, J lost 14 bases, and 16 bases lay in between. The CDR3 runs 13 residues.

The chain combines TRBV2 with TRBJ2-7; 10 bases agree with TRBD1. Trimming at V came to 3 bases and at J to 3 bases, leaving 5 bases not matched to a gene. Germline loops: CDR1 SNHLY, CDR2 FYNNEI. CDR3 length: 15 residues. CDR3 sequence reads: CASSEWDRGRYEQYF. The CDR3 coding sequence is TGTGCCAGCAGTGAGTGGGACAGGGGACGCTACGAGCAGTACTTC.

The chain joins TRBV7-2 to TRBJ2-7; 7 bases are shared with TRBD1. Germline assignment: CDR1 SGHTA and CDR2 FQGNSA. With V trimmed by 3 bases and J by 0 bases, 5 bases remained unmatched. This CDR3 comprises 15 residues. CDR3 DNA sequence: TGTGCCAGCAGCTTCAACTACAGGGGCTCCTACGAGCAGTACTTC. It translates to CASSFNYRGSYEQYF.

In its sample, this clone was seen a few times. The chain is built from TRBV19 and TRBJ2-1, with D perhaps TRBD1 (5 bases). Germline values: CDR1 LNHDA, CDR2 SQIVND (reference sequence). This CDR3 region has 14 residues. Trimming took off 2 bases at V and 6 bases at J, with 11 bases between the two ends. The CDR3 coding sequence is TGTGCCAGTAGTATAAGCGCAGGGCGCAATGAGCAGTTCTTC. Translating it yields CASSISAGRNEQFF.

The rearrangement joins TRBV20-1 to TRBJ2-5; D is undetermined. The CDR3 extends over 13 amino acids. Trimming left V 3 bases short and J 5 bases short, with 13 bases between. CDR1 is DFQATT, CDR2 SNEGSKA, per germline (reference sequence). This CDR3 is CSASDPLAETQYF. CDR3 coding DNA: TGCAGTGCTAGTGACCCCCTTGCGGAGACCCAGTACTTC.

This clone was seen once. This CDR3 is CASSYSSGPQHF. The CDR3 nucleotides are TGTGCCAGCAGTTATTCTAGTGGGCCCCAGCATTTT. The chain combines TRBV6-9 with TRBJ1-5; no firm D call. CDR1 and CDR2 from the germline V gene are MNHGY and SVAAGI. The CDR3 covers 12 residues. V lost 0 bases to trimming and J lost 9 bases, with 6 bases between them.

The V gene is TRBV2, the J gene TRBJ2-5; 8 nucleotides match TRBD1. Germline loops: CDR1 SNHLY, CDR2 FYNNEI. J gave up 5 bases and V 6 bases, and 5 bases lay outside the gene matches. This CDR3 spans 13 amino acids. This CDR3 reads CASSDGQGETQYF. The CDR3 DNA sequence: TGTGCCAGCAGCGACGGACAGGGCGAGACCCAGTACTTC.